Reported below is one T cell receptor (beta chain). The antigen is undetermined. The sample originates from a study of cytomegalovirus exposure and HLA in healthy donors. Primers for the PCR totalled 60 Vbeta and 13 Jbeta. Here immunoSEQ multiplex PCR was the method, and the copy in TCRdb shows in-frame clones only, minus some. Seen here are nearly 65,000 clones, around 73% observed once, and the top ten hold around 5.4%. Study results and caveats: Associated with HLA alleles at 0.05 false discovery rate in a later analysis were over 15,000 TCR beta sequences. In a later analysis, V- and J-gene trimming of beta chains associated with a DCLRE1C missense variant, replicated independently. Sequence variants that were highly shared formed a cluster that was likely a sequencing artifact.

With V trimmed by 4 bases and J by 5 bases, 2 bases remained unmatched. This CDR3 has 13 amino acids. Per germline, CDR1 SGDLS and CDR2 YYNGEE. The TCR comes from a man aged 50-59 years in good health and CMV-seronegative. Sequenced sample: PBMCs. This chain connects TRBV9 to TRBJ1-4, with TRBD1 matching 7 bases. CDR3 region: CASSWGQNEKLFF. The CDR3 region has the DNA TGTGCCAGCAGCTGGGGACAGAATGAAAAACTGTTTTTT.